This T cell receptor beta chain was recovered during a study of T cell responses to AZD1222 COVID-19 vaccine. This CDR3 is 14 amino acids long. Germline V lookup: CDR1 LGHNA, CDR2 YSLEER. Trimming stripped 5 bases from V and 3 bases from J, with 13 bases between. Notes on the study in general: Only five to seven individuals given AZD1222 were seropositive at baseline. Two AZD1222 doses significantly raised spike-specific TCR breadth and depth over controls. Among the donors, most were white British and more were female, and clonal diversity was possibly underestimated.

Assay: immunoSEQ multiplex PCR; the TCRdb copy retains only in-frame clones and omits some. The sample yields around 26,000 clones, about 90% seen once. In regard to this clone: No antigen is known for it.

The sequence was collected from an adult who received the AZD1222 COVID-19 vaccine. The source material was peripheral blood, sampled 28 days after the second AZD1222 dose. The V call is TRBV4-3, the J call TRBJ1-1, with a weak D call TRBD1 (6 bases). The CDR3 protein is CASSSEGGDTEAFF. The CDR3 DNA reads TGCGCCAGCAGCTCTGAGGGGGGGGACACTGAAGCTTTCTTT.